This T cell receptor beta chain emerged from a study of blood T cell repertoires in COVID-19. About the study: PBMCs, B-cell-depleted T cells, or T cells were the source of the cDNA or gDNA that made up the material.

Assay used: immunoSEQ multiplex PCR; TCRdb lists only in-frame clones, some missing. The data hold roughly 190,000 clones, with about 78% observed a single time. V lost 4 bases to trimming and J lost 1 base; unmatched junction nucleotides: 4. The CDR3 is made up of 15 amino acids. Germline V gene data show CDR1 as SGHNT and CDR2 as YENEEA. The source is a woman aged 45-59 years with active or convalescent COVID-19. The sample taken for sequencing was peripheral blood. The chain recombines TRBV11-3 with TRBJ2-7, with 10 nucleotides matching TRBD1. The CDR3 spells CASSSRDRGSYEQYF. DNA for the CDR3: TGTGCCAGCAGCTCCCGGGACAGGGGATCCTACGAGCAGTACTTC.